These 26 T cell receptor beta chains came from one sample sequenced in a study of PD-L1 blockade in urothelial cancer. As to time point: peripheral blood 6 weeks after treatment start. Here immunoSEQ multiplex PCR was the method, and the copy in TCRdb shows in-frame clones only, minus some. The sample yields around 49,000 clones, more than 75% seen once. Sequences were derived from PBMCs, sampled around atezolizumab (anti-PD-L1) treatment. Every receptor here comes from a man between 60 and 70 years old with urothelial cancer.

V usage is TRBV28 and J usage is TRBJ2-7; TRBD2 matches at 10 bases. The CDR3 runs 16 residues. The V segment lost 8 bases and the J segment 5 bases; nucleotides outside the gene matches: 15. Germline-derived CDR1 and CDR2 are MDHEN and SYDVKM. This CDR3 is CASLSGASGRQNEQYF. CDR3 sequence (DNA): TGTGCCAGCCTTTCCGGGGCTAGCGGGAGACAAAACGAGCAGTACTTC. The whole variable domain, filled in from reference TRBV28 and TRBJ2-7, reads DVKVTQSSRYLVKRTGEKVFLECVQDMDHENMFWYRQDPGLGLRLIYFSYDVKMKEKGDIPEGYSVSREKKERFSLILESASTNQTSMYLCASLSGASGRQNEQYFGPGTRLTVT.

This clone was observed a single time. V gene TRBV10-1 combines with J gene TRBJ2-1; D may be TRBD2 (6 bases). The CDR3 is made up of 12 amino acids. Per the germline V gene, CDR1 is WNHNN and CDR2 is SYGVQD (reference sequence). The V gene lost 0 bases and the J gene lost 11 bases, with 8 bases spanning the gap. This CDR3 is CASSESGGKQFF. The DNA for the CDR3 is TGCGCCAGCAGTGAGTCGGGGGGAAAGCAGTTCTTC.

In DNA, the CDR3 is TGCGCCAGCAGCTCGGCATTAGCGGGGGGTAGAGAGACCCAGTACTTC. As protein: CASSSALAGGRETQYF. This chain links TRBV5-1 with TRBJ2-5; TRBD2 aligns across 10 bases. V trimming: 3 bases; J trimming: 4 bases; junction bases outside the gene matches: 9. CDR1 and CDR2 (germline): SGHRS, YFSETQ. This CDR3 has 16 amino acids.

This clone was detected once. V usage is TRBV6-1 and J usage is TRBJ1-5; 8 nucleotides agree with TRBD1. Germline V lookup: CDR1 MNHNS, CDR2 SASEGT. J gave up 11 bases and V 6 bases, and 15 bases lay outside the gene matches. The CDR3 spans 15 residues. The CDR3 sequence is CASSVGTGPRGTQHF. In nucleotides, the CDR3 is TGTGCCAGCAGCGTCGGGACAGGCCCGCGGGGGACCCAGCATTTT.

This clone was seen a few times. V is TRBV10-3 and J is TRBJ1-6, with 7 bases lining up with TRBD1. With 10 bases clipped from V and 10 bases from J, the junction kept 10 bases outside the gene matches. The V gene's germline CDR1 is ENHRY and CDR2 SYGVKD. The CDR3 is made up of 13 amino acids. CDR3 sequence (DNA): TGTGCCACGAAACAGGGGTCCGAGTCACCCCTCCACTTT. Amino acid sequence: CATKQGSESPLHF.

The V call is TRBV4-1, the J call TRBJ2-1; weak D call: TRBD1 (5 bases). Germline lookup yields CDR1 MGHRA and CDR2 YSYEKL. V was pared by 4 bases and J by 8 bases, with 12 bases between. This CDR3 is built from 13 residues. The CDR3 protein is CASSPQGVDEQFF. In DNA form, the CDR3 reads TGCGCCAGCAGCCCCCAAGGGGTTGATGAGCAGTTCTTC.

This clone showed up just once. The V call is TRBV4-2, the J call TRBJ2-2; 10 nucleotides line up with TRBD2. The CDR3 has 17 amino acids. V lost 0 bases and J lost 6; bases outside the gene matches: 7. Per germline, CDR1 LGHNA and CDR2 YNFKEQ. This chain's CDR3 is CASSQERAGGRAGELFF. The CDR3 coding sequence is TGTGCCAGCAGCCAAGAACGAGCGGGGGGGCGCGCCGGGGAGCTGTTTTTT.

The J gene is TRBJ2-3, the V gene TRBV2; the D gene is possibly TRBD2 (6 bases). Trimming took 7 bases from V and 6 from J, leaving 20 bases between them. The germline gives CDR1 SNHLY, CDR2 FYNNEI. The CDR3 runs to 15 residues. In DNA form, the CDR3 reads TGTGCCAGCACCGGCGGCGGAGGGGCGCAGGATACGCAGTATTTT. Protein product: CASTGGGGAQDTQYF.

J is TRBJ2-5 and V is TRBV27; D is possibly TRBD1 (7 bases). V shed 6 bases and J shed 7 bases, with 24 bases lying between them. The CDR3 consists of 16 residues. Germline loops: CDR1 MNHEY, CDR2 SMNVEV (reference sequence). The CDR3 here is CASSPRDRQAGGTQYF. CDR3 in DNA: TGTGCCAGCAGCCCAAGGGACAGACAAGCGGGTGGGACCCAGTACTTC.

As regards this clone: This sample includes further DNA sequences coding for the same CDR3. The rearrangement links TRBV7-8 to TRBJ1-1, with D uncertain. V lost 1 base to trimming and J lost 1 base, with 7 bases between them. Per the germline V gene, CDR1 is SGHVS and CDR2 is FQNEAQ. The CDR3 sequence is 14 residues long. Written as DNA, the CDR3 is TGTGCCAGCAGCTTAGGGAGATCGAACACTGAAGCTTTCTTT. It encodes CASSLGRSNTEAFF.

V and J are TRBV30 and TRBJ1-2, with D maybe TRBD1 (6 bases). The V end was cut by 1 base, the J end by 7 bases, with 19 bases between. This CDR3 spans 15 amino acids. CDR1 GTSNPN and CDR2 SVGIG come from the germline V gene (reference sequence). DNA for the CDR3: TGTGCCTGGAGTGGTCCAGGGGTATTTCAGGGTGGCTACACCTTC. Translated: CAWSGPGVFQGGYTF.

The CDR3 reads CASSHPRESSYNSPLHF. CDR3 nucleotides: TGTGCCAGCAGCCACCCCAGGGAAAGCTCCTATAATTCACCCCTCCACTTT. The rearrangement uses TRBV9 and TRBJ1-6; D may be TRBD1 (5 bases). Trimming pared 4 bases from V and 0 bases from J, leaving 14 bases between. From germline, CDR1 is SGDLS and CDR2 YYNGEE. This CDR3 is 17 amino acids long.

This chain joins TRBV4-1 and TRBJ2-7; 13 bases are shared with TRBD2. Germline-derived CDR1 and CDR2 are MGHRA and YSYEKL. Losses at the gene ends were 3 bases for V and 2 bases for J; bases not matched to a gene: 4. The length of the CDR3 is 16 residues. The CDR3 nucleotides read TGCGCCAGCAGCCATCCCACTAGCGGGGGGGCCTACGAGCAGTACTTC. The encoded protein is CASSHPTSGGAYEQYF.

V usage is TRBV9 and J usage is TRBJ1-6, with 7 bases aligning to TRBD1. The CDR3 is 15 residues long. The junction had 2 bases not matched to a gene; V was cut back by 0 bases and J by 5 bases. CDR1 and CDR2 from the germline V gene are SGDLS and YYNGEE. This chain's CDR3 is CASSVGDRDNSPLHF. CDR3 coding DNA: TGTGCCAGCAGCGTAGGAGACAGGGATAATTCACCCCTCCACTTT.

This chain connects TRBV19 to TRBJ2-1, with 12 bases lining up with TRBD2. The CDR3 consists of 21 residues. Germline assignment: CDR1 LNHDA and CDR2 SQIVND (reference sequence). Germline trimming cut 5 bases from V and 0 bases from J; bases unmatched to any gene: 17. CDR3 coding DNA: TGTGCCAGTAGTCTCACTGGGAGACTAGCGGGGGCTACTCCCTCCTACAATGAGCAGTTCTTC. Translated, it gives CASSLTGRLAGATPSYNEQFF.

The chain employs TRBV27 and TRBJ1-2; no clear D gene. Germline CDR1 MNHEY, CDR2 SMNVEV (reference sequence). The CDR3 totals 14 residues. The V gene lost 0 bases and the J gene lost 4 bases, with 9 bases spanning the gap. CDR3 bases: TGTGCCAGCAGTTTATCGGCACCGTTCTATGGCTACACCTTC. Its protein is CASSLSAPFYGYTF.

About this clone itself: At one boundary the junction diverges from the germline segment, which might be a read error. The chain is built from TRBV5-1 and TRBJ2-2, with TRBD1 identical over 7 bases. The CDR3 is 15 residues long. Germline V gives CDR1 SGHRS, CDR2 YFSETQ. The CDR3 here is CASNLQGENTGELFF. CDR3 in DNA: TGCGCCAGCAACTTGCAGGGGGAGAACACCGGGGAGCTGTTTTTT.

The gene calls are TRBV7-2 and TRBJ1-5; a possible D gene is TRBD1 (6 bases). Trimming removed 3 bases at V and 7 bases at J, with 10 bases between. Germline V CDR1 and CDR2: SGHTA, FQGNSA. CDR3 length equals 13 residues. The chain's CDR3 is CASSFLGAQPQHF. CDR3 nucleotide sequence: TGTGCCAGCAGCTTCTTGGGGGCCCAGCCCCAGCATTTT.

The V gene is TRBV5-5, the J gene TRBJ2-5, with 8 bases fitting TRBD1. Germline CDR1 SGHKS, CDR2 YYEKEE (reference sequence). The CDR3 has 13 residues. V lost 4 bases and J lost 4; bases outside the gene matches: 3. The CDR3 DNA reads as TGTGCCAGCAGCCCAGGGGGCGCAGAGACCCAGTACTTC. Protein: CASSPGGAETQYF.

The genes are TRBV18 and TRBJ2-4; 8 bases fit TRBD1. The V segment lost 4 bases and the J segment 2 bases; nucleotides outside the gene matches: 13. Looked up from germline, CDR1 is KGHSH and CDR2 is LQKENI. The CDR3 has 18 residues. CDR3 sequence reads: CASSLPGTGPGPKNIQYF. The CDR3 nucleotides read TGTGCCAGCTCACTCCCCGGGACAGGCCCCGGTCCCAAAAACATTCAGTACTTC.

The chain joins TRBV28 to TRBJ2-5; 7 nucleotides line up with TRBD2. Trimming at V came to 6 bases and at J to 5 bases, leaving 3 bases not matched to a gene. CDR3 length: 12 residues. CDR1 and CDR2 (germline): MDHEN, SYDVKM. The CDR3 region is CASRRGGETQYF. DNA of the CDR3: TGTGCCAGCAGGCGGGGAGGGGAGACCCAGTACTTC.

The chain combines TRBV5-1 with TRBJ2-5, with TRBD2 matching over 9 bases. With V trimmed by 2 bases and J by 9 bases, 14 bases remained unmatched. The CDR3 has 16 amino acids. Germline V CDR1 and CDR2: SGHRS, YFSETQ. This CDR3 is CASSLSGGRTMTAQYF. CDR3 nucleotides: TGCGCCAGCAGCTTAAGCGGGGGGAGAACAATGACGGCCCAGTACTTC.

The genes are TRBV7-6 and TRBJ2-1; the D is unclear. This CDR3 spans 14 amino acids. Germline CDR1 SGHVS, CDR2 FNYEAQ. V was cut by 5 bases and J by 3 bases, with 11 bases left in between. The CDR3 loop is CASSPVTGYNEQFF. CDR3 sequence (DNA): TGTGCCAGCAGCCCGGTGACTGGCTACAATGAGCAGTTCTTC.

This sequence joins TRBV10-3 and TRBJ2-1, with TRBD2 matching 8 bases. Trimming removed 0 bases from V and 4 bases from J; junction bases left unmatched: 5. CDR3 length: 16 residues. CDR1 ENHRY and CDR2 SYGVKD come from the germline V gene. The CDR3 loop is CAISESRSSGYNEQFF. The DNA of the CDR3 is TGTGCCATCAGTGAGTCGAGGTCTAGCGGGTACAATGAGCAGTTCTTC.

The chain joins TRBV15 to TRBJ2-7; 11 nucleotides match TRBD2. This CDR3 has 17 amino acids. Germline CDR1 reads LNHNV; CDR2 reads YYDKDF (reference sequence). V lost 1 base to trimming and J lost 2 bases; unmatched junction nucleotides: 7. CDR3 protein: CATSRVVGTSGTYEQYF. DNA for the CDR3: TGTGCCACCAGCAGAGTTGTTGGGACTAGCGGCACCTACGAGCAGTACTTC.

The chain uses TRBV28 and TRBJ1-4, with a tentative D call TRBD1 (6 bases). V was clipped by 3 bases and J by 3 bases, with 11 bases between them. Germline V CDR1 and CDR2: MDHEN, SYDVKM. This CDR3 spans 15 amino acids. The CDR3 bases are TGTGCCAGCAGTTTCTTGGGGGCGGCTAATGAAAAACTGTTTTTT. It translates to CASSFLGAANEKLFF.